Each of the 9 T cell receptor beta chains below was sequenced from the same sample in a study of OX40 agonist ivuxolimab in advanced cancers. Sequencing used immunoSEQ multiplex PCR; TCRdb keeps in-frame clones, though not all of them. The profile shows roughly 100,000 clones, roughly 89% of them singletons. The source was CD4+ or CD8+ T cells sorted from blood, collected in a trial of the OX40 agonist ivuxolimab. The receptors come from an adult with an advanced solid tumor such as melanoma, head and neck, liver or kidney cancer.

This clone is a singleton in its sample. The chain recombines TRBV5-1 with TRBJ2-3; the D gene is possibly TRBD1 (6 bases). Germline assignment: CDR1 SGHRS and CDR2 YFSETQ. This CDR3 comprises 15 residues. Trimming took off 4 bases at V and 4 bases at J, with 16 bases between the two ends. CDR3 in DNA: TGCGCCAGCAGCAGGGGGACACCCCGGGCAGATACGCAGTATTTT. This gives the protein CASSRGTPRADTQYF.

The chain combines TRBV18 with TRBJ2-1; 8 nucleotides agree with TRBD2. The CDR3 length is 16 residues. V lost 2 bases, J lost 6 bases, and 9 bases stayed unmatched. Per the germline V gene, CDR1 is KGHSH and CDR2 is LQKENI. The CDR3 region has the DNA TGTGCCAGCTCACCAGGGGCGGCGGGGGGCCTCAATGAGCAGTTCTTC. As protein: CASSPGAAGGLNEQFF.

The V gene is TRBV10-3, the J gene TRBJ2-1, with 8 bases aligning to TRBD1. The CDR3 length is 15 residues. The V gene end was trimmed by 7 bases and the J gene end by 9 bases; junction bases not matched to a gene: 14. CDR1 and CDR2 (germline): ENHRY, SYGVKD. The CDR3 spells CAITPGQGLHGEQFF. The CDR3 region has the DNA TGTGCCATCACCCCCGGACAGGGTCTGCACGGTGAGCAGTTCTTC.

V is TRBV6-1 and J is TRBJ2-1, with 7 bases fitting TRBD2. This CDR3 contains 15 residues. The V gene end was trimmed by 0 bases and the J gene end by 7 bases; junction bases not matched to a gene: 6. CDR1 and CDR2 (germline): MNHNS, SASEGT. As DNA, the CDR3 is TGTGCCAGCAGTGAAGCGCCGACTAGCAGGAATGAGCAGTTCTTC. It codes for CASSEAPTSRNEQFF.

The chain links TRBV19 to TRBJ2-5, with D uncertain. Germline lookup yields CDR1 LNHDA and CDR2 SQIVND (reference sequence). V dropped 1 base and J dropped 2 bases, with 11 bases sitting between them. The CDR3 loop spans 15 amino acids. Here the CDR3 DNA reads TGTGCCAGTAGTATAGGGCCTCGGAAACAAGAGACCCAGTACTTC. Translation: CASSIGPRKQETQYF.

The chain uses TRBV4-3 and TRBJ1-2; D unresolved. V lost 0 bases, J lost 8 bases, and 10 bases lay in between. CDR1 and CDR2 from the germline V gene are LGHNA and YSLEER. The CDR3 is made up of 13 amino acids. The CDR3 region is CASSQDVVRGYTF. In DNA form, the CDR3 reads TGCGCCAGCAGCCAAGACGTGGTGAGGGGCTACACCTTC.

The chain employs TRBV14 and TRBJ2-7, with D maybe TRBD1 (5 bases). The germline gives CDR1 SGHDN, CDR2 FVKESK. V was pared by 1 base and J by 3 bases, with 7 bases between. The CDR3 loop spans 13 amino acids. The CDR3 nucleotides are TGTGCCAGCAGCCAAGTTAGGGGCTACGAGCAGTACTTC. It encodes CASSQVRGYEQYF.

CDR3 DNA sequence: TGTGCCAGCAGTTCGCCGTGGGCCGGCCAAGAGACCCAGTACTTC. Amino acid sequence: CASSSPWAGQETQYF. The rearrangement links TRBV6-6 to TRBJ2-5; D is unclear. The CDR3 is 15 amino acids. Between the trimmed V and J ends, which lost 4 bases and 1 base, there was a span of 13 bases. In germline, CDR1 is MNHNY, CDR2 SVGAGI (reference sequence).

The rearrangement links TRBV5-5 to TRBJ2-7, with TRBD2 matching over 9 bases. CDR3 length: 16 residues. CDR1 and CDR2 (germline): SGHKS, YYEKEE (reference sequence). V was pared by 4 bases and J by 6 bases, with 14 bases of the junction left unmatched. The CDR3 here is CASSQGTGTSRGEQYF. The CDR3 nucleotides read TGTGCCAGCAGCCAGGGGACCGGGACTAGCAGGGGCGAGCAGTACTTC.